The 7 T cell receptor beta chains listed next were all sequenced from one sample in a study of blood T cells in healthy people across ages. Together with a sample-barcoded 5' primer, a J-beta primer mix was included in a second PCR lasting roughly 6 to 12 cycles. TCRdb itself ran the 5' RACE reads through MiXCR, one entry per CDR3 protein. The sample consists of roughly 930,000 distinct CDR3 sequences, 45% to 50% of them appearing once. The source material was blood. Receptor source: a man aged 25 to 40 in good health.

This clonotype was observed a handful of times. The V call is TRBV5-6, the J call TRBJ2-5; D remains unclear. V lost 4 bases and J lost 4, with 5 bases in between. The CDR3 runs 11 residues. Germline values: CDR1 SGHDT, CDR2 YYEEEE. This CDR3 is CASSGPETQYF. CDR3 bases: TGTGCCAGCAGCGGACCAGAGACCCAGTACTTC.

Regarding this clonotype: Since a much larger clone is just one base distant, this may be a read error. The chain joins TRBV4-2 to TRBJ2-5; D might be TRBD2 (5 bases). CDR3 size: 16 residues. The germline CDR1 and CDR2 sequences are LGHNA and YNFKEQ. V was trimmed by 1 base and J by 7 bases, leaving 19 bases between them. CDR3 region: CASSQAKASSSGTQYF. CDR3 in DNA: TGTGCCAGCAGCCAAGCGAAGGCTAGCTCCTCGGGGACCCAGTACTTC.

Details on this clonotype: An end of the junction does not agree with germline; a read error may underlie this. CDR3 in DNA: TGCGCCAACAGTGATGCGGGACAGGGTTGCGAACAGTACTTC. Amino acid sequence: CANSDAGQGCEQYF. This rearrangement joins TRBV10-2 to TRBJ2-5, with TRBD1 identical over 9 bases. Per germline, CDR1 WSHSY and CDR2 SAAADI. The CDR3 length is 14 residues.

This clonotype was seen many times. The chain recombines TRBV29-1 with TRBJ2-7; 8 bases map to TRBD1. Germline assignment: CDR1 SQVTM and CDR2 ANQGSEA. Trimming took 4 bases from V and 2 from J; bases not matched to a gene: 1. This CDR3 is 12 amino acids long. In DNA form, the CDR3 reads TGCAGCGTTGGGACAGGGCCCTACGAGCAGTACTTC. Translated, it gives CSVGTGPYEQYF.

Only a few counts were recorded for this clonotype. The chain is built from TRBV12-3 or TRBV12-4 and TRBJ2-7; D is unclear. Between the trimmed V and J ends, which lost 3 bases and 2 bases, there was a span of 11 bases. This CDR3 contains 14 residues. DNA for the CDR3: TGTGCCAGCAGTTTGGTTCTTGGTACCTACGAGCAGTACTTC. As protein: CASSLVLGTYEQYF.

The chain carries TRBV3-1 and TRBJ2-7; TRBD1 is a possible D gene (5 bases). The J call may not be correct, given that the DNA end is closer to TRBJ2-4. The germline gives CDR1 LGHDT, CDR2 YNNKEL (reference sequence). CDR3 size: 14 residues. CDR3 in amino acids: CASSHVSTANIQYF. The CDR3 DNA sequence: TGTGCCAGCAGCCATGTATCGACAGCAAACATTCAGTACTTC.

The chain is built from TRBV29-1 and TRBJ2-1; 7 bases align to TRBD1. V dropped 2 bases and J dropped 8; count of bases not matched to a gene: 9. Germline V gene lookup returns CDR1 SQVTM and CDR2 ANQGSEA. The CDR3 sequence is 14 residues long. In DNA, the CDR3 is TGCAGCGTTGAAACCGGACAGGTTGTGGATGAGCAGTTCTTC. This sequence encodes CSVETGQVVDEQFF.